These 11 T cell receptor beta chains were sequenced from one sample in a study of blood T cells in healthy people across ages (dated by TCRdb to between 2014 and 2017). The library was obtained by 5' RACE. Sequenced on an Illumina HiSeq 2500. A second PCR of about 7 to 12 cycles was run with a J-beta primer mix and a sample-barcoded 5' primer. Starting from the raw public reads, TCRdb applied fastp trimming at Q25, assembled clones with MiXCR and retained in-frame beta chains. Each CDR3 protein appears once, grouped with its most common genes and DNA. This sample holds around 1.5 million distinct CDR3 sequences; around 35% were observed only once. About 10% of the sample lies in the top ten. The sequencing sample was made of blood. The receptor source for this set is a woman younger than 45 in good health.

The V call is TRBV7-2, the J call TRBJ2-1; TRBD2 matches at 8 bases. In germline, CDR1 is SGHTA, CDR2 FQGNSA. This CDR3 has 15 residues. Trimming took 4 bases from V and 7 from J; bases not matched to a gene: 9. Here the CDR3 reads CASSSLGREVNEQFF. The CDR3 nucleotides are TGTGCCAGCAGCTCCCTAGGGCGGGAGGTGAATGAGCAGTTCTTC. Using reference TRBV7-2 and TRBJ2-1 for the parts outside the CDR3, the full variable domain is GAGVSQSPSNKVTEKGKDVELRCDPISGHTALYWYRQSLGQGLEFLIYFQGNSAPDKSGLPSDRFSAERTGGSVSTLTIQRTQQEDSAVYLCASSSLGREVNEQFFGPGTRLTVL.

This clonotype was recorded at least ten times. The chain has TRBV25-1 and TRBJ2-7; D is possibly TRBD2 (5 bases). The germline V and J ends were trimmed by 5 bases and 6 bases, with 14 bases remaining between them. Germline lookup yields CDR1 MGHDK and CDR2 SYGVNS. The CDR3 sequence is 13 residues long. CDR3 DNA: TGTGCCAGCAGTCCCCGGTCGAGCGGCGAGCAGTACTTC. It codes for CASSPRSSGEQYF.

The chain joins TRBV18 to TRBJ2-1, with a weak D call TRBD2 (5 bases). V shed 3 bases and J shed 7 bases, with 13 bases lying between them. The CDR3 has 14 amino acids. CDR1 KGHSH and CDR2 LQKENI come from the germline V gene. The CDR3 sequence: CASSPPGFGNEQFF. The CDR3 DNA sequence: TGTGCCAGCTCACCCCCGGGGTTCGGAAATGAGCAGTTCTTC.

On this clonotype: The germline gene is not matched at one end of the junction; a read error may be the cause. The CDR3 region has the DNA TGTGCCGGCAGTCACGGACAGGAATTGGCGAAACTGTTTTTT. This codes for CAGSHGQELAKLFF. This rearrangement joins TRBV6-6 to TRBJ1-4; 7 bases fit TRBD1. Germline CDR1 and CDR2: MNHNY and SVGAGI (reference sequence). CDR3 length: 14 residues.

This clonotype appeared a few times. This chain joins TRBV5-1 and TRBJ1-2, with D unclear. V gave up 0 bases and J gave up 4 bases, with 10 bases separating them. This CDR3 is built from 14 residues. From germline, CDR1 is SGHRS and CDR2 YFSETQ. CDR3 protein: CASSLADNSYGYTF. Here the CDR3 DNA reads TGCGCCAGCAGCTTGGCAGACAACTCCTATGGCTACACCTTC.

The chain employs TRBV5-6 and TRBJ1-2; 10 bases are a match to TRBD1. Germline CDR1 and CDR2: SGHDT and YYEEEE. J gave up 6 bases and V 5 bases, and 10 bases lay outside the gene matches. The CDR3 runs to 15 residues. CDR3 sequence (DNA): TGTGCCAGCAGTTGGGACAGGGGCCGCCGAGATGGCTACACCTTC. Protein sequence: CASSWDRGRRDGYTF.

This clonotype was seen more than once but under ten times. The chain carries TRBV7-9 and TRBJ2-2; the match to TRBD2 covers 9 bases. The trim removed 5 bases at V and 7 bases at J, leaving 8 bases unmatched. The CDR3 loop spans 15 amino acids. Germline values: CDR1 SEHNR, CDR2 FQNEAQ (reference sequence). CDR3 DNA sequence: TGTGCCAGCAGCCGGCGGGAGGGCCGAGGCGGGGAGCTGTTTTTT. Translation gives CASSRREGRGGELFF.

This clonotype was detected ten times or more. The CDR3 protein is CASSEFNRAAVDTQYF. Here the CDR3 DNA reads TGCGCCAGCAGCGAATTTAACAGGGCGGCGGTAGATACGCAGTATTTT. The chain joins TRBV5-1 to TRBJ2-3; perhaps TRBD1 as D (6 bases). Germline CDR1 is SGHRS and CDR2 is YFSETQ. V was trimmed by 4 bases and J by 5 bases, leaving 20 bases between them. CDR3 length: 16 residues.

The chain is built from TRBV20-1 and TRBJ1-4, with D tentatively TRBD1 (5 bases). The CDR3 spans 15 residues. The V gene's germline CDR1 is DFQATT and CDR2 SNEGSKA (reference sequence). The germline V and J ends were trimmed by 2 bases and 10 bases, with 20 bases remaining between them. CDR3 bases: TGCAGTGCTAGACCTACCGGGACTCCTCTTGGAAAACTGTTTTTT. Amino acids: CSARPTGTPLGKLFF.

The chain is built from TRBV29-1 and TRBJ1-1; no reliable D call. The CDR3 has 13 residues. Per germline, CDR1 SQVTM and CDR2 ANQGSEA. V was clipped by 0 bases and J by 2 bases, with 7 bases between them. CDR3 coding DNA: TGCAGCGTTGAAGACGGTGAAAACACTGAAGCTTTCTTT. It encodes CSVEDGENTEAFF.

Worth noting for this clonotype: A junction end diverges from the germline sequence, so it may reflect a read error. This chain uses TRBV6-1 with TRBJ1-2; 7 bases align to TRBD1. The CDR3 contains 15 residues. The V gene's germline CDR1 is MNHNS and CDR2 SASEGT. The CDR3 bases are TGTGTCAGCATCGAGCGGGACAGTCTAGGTCGGGGCTACACCTTC. It yields the protein CVSIERDSLGRGYTF.